Sequencing of this T cell receptor beta chain was carried out in a study of blood T cell repertoires in COVID-19. Across the whole study: Some COVID-19 samples were acute and others convalescent; all came from the United States, Italy and Spain. Sources were T cells, B-cell-depleted T cells, or PBMCs; the material itself was cDNA or gDNA.

V was clipped by 8 bases and J by 1 base; unmatched bases: 2. The CDR3 is 15 residues long. Germline V lookup: CDR1 SNHLY, CDR2 FYNNEI. Original analysis: Reference gene primer amplification gave nucleated cell count estimates. Clones were sequenced by immunoSEQ multiplex PCR, and TCRdb holds only the in-frame ones, with some missing. Clone size and V and J calls were adopted from that table, with D and trimming inferred from the DNA. In the table there are 26,000 or so clones, 66% of which are singletons. The TCR originated in a man aged 55 to 70 with active or convalescent COVID-19. Sequencing used peripheral blood. The chain links TRBV2 to TRBJ2-2; 12 bases are a match to TRBD2. The CDR3 nucleotides read TGTGCCAGCTGGGGACTAGCGGGGAACACCGGGGAGCTGTTTTTT. Its translation: CASWGLAGNTGELFF.